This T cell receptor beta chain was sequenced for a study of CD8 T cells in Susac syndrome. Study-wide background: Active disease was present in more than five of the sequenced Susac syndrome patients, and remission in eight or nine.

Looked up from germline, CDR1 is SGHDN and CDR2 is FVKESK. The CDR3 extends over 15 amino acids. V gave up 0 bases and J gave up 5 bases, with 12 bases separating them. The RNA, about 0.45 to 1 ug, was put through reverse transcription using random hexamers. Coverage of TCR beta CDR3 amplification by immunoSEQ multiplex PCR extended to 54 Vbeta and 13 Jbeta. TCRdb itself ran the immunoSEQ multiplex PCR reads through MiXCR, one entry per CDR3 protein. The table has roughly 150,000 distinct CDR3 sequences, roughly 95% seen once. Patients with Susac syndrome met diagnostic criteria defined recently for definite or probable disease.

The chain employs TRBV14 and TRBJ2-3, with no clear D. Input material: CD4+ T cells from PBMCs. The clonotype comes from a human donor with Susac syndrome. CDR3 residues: CASSQDRSGLDTQYF. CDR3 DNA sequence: TGTGCCAGCAGCCAAGATCGGTCGGGCCTAGATACGCAGTATTTT.